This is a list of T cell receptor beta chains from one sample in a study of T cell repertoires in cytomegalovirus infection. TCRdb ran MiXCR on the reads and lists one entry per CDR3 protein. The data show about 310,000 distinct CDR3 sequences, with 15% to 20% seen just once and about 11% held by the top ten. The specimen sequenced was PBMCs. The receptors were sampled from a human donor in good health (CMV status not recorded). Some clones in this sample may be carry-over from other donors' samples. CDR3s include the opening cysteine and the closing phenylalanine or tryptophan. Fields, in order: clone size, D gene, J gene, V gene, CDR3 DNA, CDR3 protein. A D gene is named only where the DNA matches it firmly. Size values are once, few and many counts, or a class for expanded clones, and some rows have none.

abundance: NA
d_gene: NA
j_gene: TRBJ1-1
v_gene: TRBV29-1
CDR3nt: TGCAGCGCCGGGCGGGACCCCAACACTGAAGCTTTCTTT
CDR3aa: CSAGRDPNTEAFF

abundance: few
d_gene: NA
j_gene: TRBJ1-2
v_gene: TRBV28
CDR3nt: TGTGCCAGCAGTCAACCGGGATCCTATGGCTACACCTTC
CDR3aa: CASSQPGSYGYTF

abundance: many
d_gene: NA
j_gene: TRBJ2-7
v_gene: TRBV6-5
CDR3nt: TGTGCCAGCAGCGATAGGGTATCCTACGAGCAGTACTTC
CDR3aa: CASSDRVSYEQYF

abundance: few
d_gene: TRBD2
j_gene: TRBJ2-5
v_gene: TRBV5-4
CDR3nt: TGTGCCAGCAGCGGGACTAGCGGGGGGTCCCAAGAGACCCAGTACTTC
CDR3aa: CASSGTSGGSQETQYF

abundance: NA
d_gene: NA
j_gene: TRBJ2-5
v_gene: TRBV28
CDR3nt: TGTGCCAGCAGTTTAGGGGGTTGGCAAGAGACCCAGTACTTC
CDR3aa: CASSLGGWQETQYF

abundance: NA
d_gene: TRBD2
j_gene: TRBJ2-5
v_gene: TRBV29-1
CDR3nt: TGCAGCGGGGGACTAGCGGGGGCCGGGGAGACCCAGTACTTC
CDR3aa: CSGGLAGAGETQYF

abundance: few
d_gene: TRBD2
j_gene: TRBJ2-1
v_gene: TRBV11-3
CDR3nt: TGTGCCAGCAGCCAACTAGCGGGGGGCTGGCAGTTCTTC
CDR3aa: CASSQLAGGWQFF

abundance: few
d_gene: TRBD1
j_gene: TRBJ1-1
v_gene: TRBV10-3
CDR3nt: TGTGCCATCAGTGAGGGTTCGACAGGGACCCCTGAAGCTTTCTTT
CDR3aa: CAISEGSTGTPEAFF

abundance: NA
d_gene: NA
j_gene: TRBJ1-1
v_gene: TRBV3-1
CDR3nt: TGTGCCAGCAGCCAGGCTGCCTTGAGGACTGAAGCTTTCTTT
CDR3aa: CASSQAALRTEAFF

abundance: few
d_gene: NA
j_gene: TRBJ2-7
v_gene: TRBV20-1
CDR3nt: TGCAGTGCCCTTCCCGGCAGTTCAGACTACGAGCAGTACTTC
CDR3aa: CSALPGSSDYEQYF

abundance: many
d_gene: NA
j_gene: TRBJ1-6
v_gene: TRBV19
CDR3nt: TGTGCCAGTAGTACATTACAGGCGATCCTCCACTTT
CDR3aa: CASSTLQAILHF

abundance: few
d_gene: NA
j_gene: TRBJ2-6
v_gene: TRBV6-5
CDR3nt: TGTGCCAGCAGTTACTCCACCGCCGGTAACAACGTCCTGACTTTC
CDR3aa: CASSYSTAGNNVLTF

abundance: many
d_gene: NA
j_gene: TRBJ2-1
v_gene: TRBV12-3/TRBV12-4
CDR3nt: TGTGCCAGCAGTTTAGGGGGTAGTGAGCAGTTCTTC
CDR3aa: CASSLGGSEQFF

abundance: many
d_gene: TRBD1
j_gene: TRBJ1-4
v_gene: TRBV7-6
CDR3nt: TGTGCCAGCAGCTCCAGGGGGTATAATGAAAAACTGTTTTTT
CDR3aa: CASSSRGYNEKLFF

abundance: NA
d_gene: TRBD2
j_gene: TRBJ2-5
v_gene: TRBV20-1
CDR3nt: TGCAGTGCCCCCGGGGGGGGGAGTCGGGAGACCCAGTACTTC
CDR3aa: CSAPGGGSRETQYF

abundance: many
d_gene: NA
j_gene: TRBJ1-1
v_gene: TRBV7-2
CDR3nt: TGTGCCAGCAGCTTATATGAGGAAGCTTTCTTT
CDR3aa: CASSLYEEAFF

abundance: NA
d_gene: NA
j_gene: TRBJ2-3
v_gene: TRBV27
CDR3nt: TGTGCCAGCAGTTTATCCAGGGTGGGAGATACGCAGTATTTT
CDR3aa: CASSLSRVGDTQYF